One T cell receptor (beta chain) is described in this entry. The target antigen is unknown. The same CDR3 arises from other DNA sequences in this sample as well. Clones were sequenced by immunoSEQ multiplex PCR, and TCRdb holds only the in-frame ones, with some missing. The sample shows roughly 2.5 million clones, more than 90% of them seen only once. The data were obtained in a study of shared clonotypes between healthy human individuals. General study results and limits: Few donors limited the genetic and exposure-history diversity represented.

Germline V CDR1 and CDR2: SEHNR, FQNEAQ (reference sequence). This CDR3 is built from 14 residues. V lost 1 base and J lost 1, with 8 bases in between. Sequenced: naive CD4+ T cells sorted from blood. Subset reported: CD45RA+ positively selected. This TCR came from a man aged 18 to 35 in good health. The rearrangement joins TRBV7-9 to TRBJ2-7, with D tentatively TRBD1 (6 bases). CDR3 in amino acids: CASSLGGRSYEQYF. The DNA for the CDR3 is TGTGCCAGCAGCTTAGGGGGGCGATCCTACGAGCAGTACTTC. Based on the CDR3 plus reference TRBV7-9 and TRBJ2-7, the full variable domain is DTGVSQNPRHKITKRGQNVTFRCDPISEHNRLYWYRQTLGQGPEFLTYFQNEAQLEKSRLLSDRFSAERPKGSFSTLEIQRTEQGDSAMYLCASSLGGRSYEQYFGPGTRLTVT.